A selection of T cell receptor beta chains follows, all from one sample in a study of regulatory T cells in long-lasting Graves disease. MiXCR, run by TCRdb on the multiplex PCR reads, gives a single entry per CDR3 protein. Among about 470,000 distinct CDR3 sequences listed, 15% were seen once. The data also belong to a second study, concerning T cells in Graves' hyperthyroidism and ophthalmopathy.

This material consisted of peripheral blood mononuclear cells (PBMCs), taken at new diagnosis, from a patient treated with antithyroid drugs. All receptors come from a woman in her twenties or thirties with Graves disease. Both conserved end residues are part of each CDR3. A D gene is named only where the DNA matches it firmly. A clone size is listed for some rows: how often the clone was seen (once, few, many), or a class if it is expanded.

j_call clone_size v_call d_call cdr3_aa cdr3_nt
TRBJ2-5 many TRBV20-1 TRBD2 CSARDRTPGLADRETQYF TGCAGTGCTAGGGATCGCACACCCGGACTAGCAGATCGAGAGACCCAGTACTTC
TRBJ2-3 once TRBV10-1 - CASSESQPTDTQYF TGCGCCAGCAGTGAGTCACAGCCCACAGATACGCAGTATTTT
TRBJ2-7 many TRBV2 TRBD2 CATVAGSTYEQYF TGTGCCACCGTAGCGGGATCAACCTACGAGCAGTACTTC
TRBJ1-3 - TRBV19 - CASSEGFGNTIYF TGTGCCAGTAGTGAGGGCTTTGGAAACACCATATATTTT
TRBJ1-1 many TRBV28 - CAVGRAREAFF TGTGCAGTGGGGAGGGCGAGAGAAGCTTTCTTT
TRBJ1-1 many TRBV3-1 - CASSLGTMNTEAFF TGTGCCAGCAGCCTCGGGACAATGAACACTGAAGCTTTCTTT
TRBJ2-7 many TRBV12-3/TRBV12-4 - CASSLGSYEQYF TGTGCCAGCAGCTTAGGGAGCTACGAGCAGTACTTC
TRBJ2-7 many TRBV27 - CASQVADSSYEQYF TGTGCCAGCCAAGTGGCAGATTCCTCCTACGAGCAGTACTTC
TRBJ2-3 many TRBV20-1 TRBD2 CSASGGLAGGLDTQYF TGCAGTGCTAGCGGAGGACTAGCGGGAGGTTTGGATACGCAGTATTTT
TRBJ2-7 - TRBV2 - CASGMKKSYEQYF TGTGCCAGCGGGATGAAAAAATCCTACGAGCAGTACTTC
TRBJ2-7 few TRBV5-1 TRBD2 CASSLTGGDEQYF TGCGCCAGCAGCTTAACCGGGGGGGACGAGCAGTACTTC
TRBJ2-5 - TRBV5-1 - CASGRERLETQYF TGCGCCAGCGGACGGGAGCGGTTGGAGACCCAGTACTTC
TRBJ2-1 many TRBV3-1 TRBD2 CASRPREGYNEQFF TGTGCCAGCCGGCCGCGGGAGGGTTACAATGAGCAGTTCTTC
TRBJ2-1 few TRBV29-1 - CSVGGRDEQFF TGCAGCGTTGGGGGTCGGGATGAGCAGTTCTTC
TRBJ2-3 many TRBV6-1 - CASVQPNTDTQYF TGTGCCAGCGTACAGCCAAACACAGATACGCAGTATTTT
TRBJ2-2 few TRBV5-1 TRBD2 CASSLVPISGLAGSSGELFF TGCGCCAGCAGCTTGGTGCCCATTTCAGGTCTAGCGGGATCGTCCGGGGAGCTGTTTTTT
TRBJ2-3 - TRBV7-3 TRBD2 CAGSLGGSWADTQYF TGTGCCGGCAGCTTGGGCGGGAGTTGGGCAGATACGCAGTATTTT
TRBJ2-7 many TRBV6-1 - CATEGRNHYEQYF TGTGCCACAGAAGGACGGAACCATTACGAGCAGTACTTC
TRBJ2-7 - TRBV20-1 TRBD2 CSASGLALSYEQYF TGCAGTGCTAGTGGACTAGCGCTATCCTACGAGCAGTACTTC
TRBJ2-7 few TRBV19 - CASSIGGLYSYEQYF TGTGCCAGTAGTATTGGCGGTCTGTACTCCTACGAGCAGTACTTC
TRBJ1-4 many TRBV6-1 - CASSEHQTVNEKLFF TGTGCCAGCAGTGAACATCAGACCGTTAATGAAAAACTGTTTTTT
TRBJ2-3 many TRBV6-2/TRBV6-3 - CASSYRVSRTDTQYF TGTGCCAGCAGTTACCGGGTCAGTAGAACGGATACGCAGTATTTT
TRBJ1-2 many TRBV7-2 TRBD1 CASSLAPTGGYGYTF TGTGCCAGCAGCTTAGCGCCGACAGGGGGCTATGGCTACACCTTC
TRBJ2-1 many TRBV20-1 TRBD2 CSARSLSGSLSNEQFF TGCAGTGCTAGATCCCTTAGCGGGAGTTTGAGTAATGAGCAGTTCTTC